This T cell receptor beta chain comes out of a study of CD4 T cells in relation to SARS-CoV-2 and coronaviruses. Across the whole study: TCR beta CDR3s were sequenced after roughly 10-day antigen culture of PBMCs.

Generated by immunoSEQ multiplex PCR, the TCRdb table keeps only in-frame clones and is missing some. The sample has more than 25,000 clones, 60% to 85% seen once; the top ten hold roughly 20%. The ends lost 6 bases at V and 4 bases at J; junction bases unmatched: 10. The length of the CDR3 is 15 residues. Looked up from germline, CDR1 is MNHEY and CDR2 is SVGAGI. On this clone: The antigen remains unidentified.

Study results and limitations: SARS-CoV-2-driven expansion was significantly weaker in crossreactive than monoreactive clones. The cross-reactivity analysis covered only spike protein, not other viral proteins.

Unexposed donor CD4+ T cells date from about 2011-2018, before the COVID-19 pandemic. Isolation of CD4+ T cells took place after roughly nine days in culture. As cell numbers allowed, unexposed-donor CD4+ T cells faced SARS-CoV-2 S/N and four cold-coronavirus spikes. Source material: CD4+ T cells from PBMCs, cultured in vitro. The receptor was derived from a human donor in good health. This chain uses TRBV6-5 with TRBJ1-1, with 8 bases matching TRBD1. CDR3 loop: CASRLRQGWGTEAFF. CDR3 nucleotide sequence: TGTGCCAGCAGGCTAAGACAGGGGTGGGGCACTGAAGCTTTCTTT.